The following is a TCR beta chain sequence with its context. Its antigen is as yet unknown. A much larger clone lies a single base off, so this may be a read error. For TCR beta, libraries came from iRepertoire HTBI primers and Arm-PCR of CDR3 regions. TCRdb processed the multiplex PCR reads anew with MiXCR; each CDR3 protein has one entry. The sample holds roughly 260,000 distinct CDR3 sequences, approximately 20% seen once. This sample was included in a study of regulatory T cells in long-lasting Graves disease. Study overall: Graves' cases, newly diagnosed, had used antithyroid drugs under 3 months. Whole-study results and caveats: Less diverse TCR repertoires were seen in persistent Graves' patients than in newly diagnosed ones.

The time point: newly diagnosed GD, antithyroid drugs for less than 3 months. PBMCs provided the RNA from which the TCR library was made. These same data were also listed under a study on T cells in Graves' hyperthyroidism and ophthalmopathy.

The TCR originated in a woman aged 25 to 39 with Graves disease. This specimen consisted of peripheral blood mononuclear cells (PBMCs), obtained at new diagnosis, from a patient treated with antithyroid drugs.

Here the CDR3 DNA reads TGCGCCAGCAGCTTGGTGGTAGCGGGGTCATACAATGGGCAGTTCTTC. It specifies CASSLVVAGSYNGQFF. This chain uses TRBV5-1 with TRBJ2-1, with 8 bases aligning to TRBD2. This CDR3 is built from 16 residues. Germline CDR1 and CDR2: SGHRS and YFSETQ.